Presented here are 5 T cell receptor beta chains from one specimen sequenced in a study of blood T cell repertoires in COVID-19. TCRdb's table, derived via immunoSEQ multiplex PCR, lists solely in-frame clones and lacks some. The sample yields over 100,000 clones, roughly 84% seen once. The material sequenced was peripheral blood. The receptors derive from a woman older than 75 with active or convalescent COVID-19.

In its sample, this clone was seen once. The rearrangement links TRBV7-3 to TRBJ2-3; a possible D gene is TRBD1 (5 bases). V gave up 2 bases and J gave up 8 bases, with 11 bases separating them. CDR3 length: 13 amino acids. CDR1 and CDR2 from the germline V gene are SGHTA and FQGTGA. In nucleotides, the CDR3 is TGTGCCAGCAGCTTAGTCAGGGAAGGTACGCAGTATTTT. It translates to CASSLVREGTQYF.

The CDR3 is CASSLVAGADNEQFF. Here the CDR3 DNA reads TGCGCCAGCAGCTTGGTGGCGGGAGCCGACAATGAGCAGTTCTTC. This rearrangement joins TRBV5-1 to TRBJ2-1, with 7 bases lining up with TRBD2. From germline, CDR1 is SGHRS and CDR2 YFSETQ. Trimming cost V 0 bases and J 5 bases; bases outside gene matches: 5. The CDR3 is made up of 15 amino acids.

The chain uses TRBV4-1 and TRBJ2-3, with TRBD2 matching over 9 bases. Germline lookup yields CDR1 MGHRA and CDR2 YSYEKL. This CDR3 region has 16 residues. V lost 4 bases and J lost 2; bases outside the gene matches: 7. Here the CDR3 DNA reads TGCGCCAGCAGCCTAATGACTAGCGGACCCACAGATACGCAGTATTTT. This codes for CASSLMTSGPTDTQYF.

V gene TRBV19 combines with J gene TRBJ1-3; tentatively, D is TRBD1 (5 bases). The CDR3 totals 16 residues. The V and J ends lost 8 bases and 0 bases respectively, with 17 bases between them. CDR1 is LNHDA and CDR2 is SQIVND in the germline V gene (reference sequence). Here the CDR3 reads CASARQLPASGNTIYF. CDR3 bases: TGTGCCAGTGCACGACAGTTACCCGCCTCTGGAAACACCATATATTTT.

The rearrangement joins TRBV11-3 to TRBJ2-7; TRBD1 aligns across 7 bases. Germline-derived CDR1 and CDR2 are SGHNT and YENEEA. V gave up 5 bases and J gave up 3 bases; unmatched junction bases: 10. This CDR3 spans 15 amino acids. The CDR3 nucleotides are TGTGCCAGCAGCCCGGGGCAGGGGGTTGGCTACGAGCAGTACTTC. Translation: CASSPGQGVGYEQYF.